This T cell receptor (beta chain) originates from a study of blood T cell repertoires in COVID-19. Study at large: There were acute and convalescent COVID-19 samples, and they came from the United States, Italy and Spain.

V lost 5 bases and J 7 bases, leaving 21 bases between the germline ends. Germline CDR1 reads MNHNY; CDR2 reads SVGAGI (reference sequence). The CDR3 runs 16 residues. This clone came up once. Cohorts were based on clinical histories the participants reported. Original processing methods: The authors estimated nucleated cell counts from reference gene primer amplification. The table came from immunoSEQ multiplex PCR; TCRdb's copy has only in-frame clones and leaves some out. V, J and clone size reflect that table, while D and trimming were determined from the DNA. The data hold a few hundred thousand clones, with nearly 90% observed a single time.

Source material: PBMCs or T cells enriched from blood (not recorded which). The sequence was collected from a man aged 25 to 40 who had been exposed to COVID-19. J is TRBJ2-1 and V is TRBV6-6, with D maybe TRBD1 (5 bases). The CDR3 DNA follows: TGTGCCAGCAGTCCGACCCGGACAACCTCAAGGAATGAGCAGTTCTTC. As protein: CASSPTRTTSRNEQFF.